One sample yielded the 24 T cell receptor beta chains listed below, sequenced in a study of T cells in Graves' hyperthyroidism and ophthalmopathy. TCR beta CDR3 regions were amplified from RNA transcripts. TCR CDR3 regions were first amplified by RT-PCR with HTBI primers. TCRdb redid the calling of the multiplex PCR reads with MiXCR, one entry per CDR3 protein. This sample has 280,000 or so distinct CDR3 sequences; less than 30% occur once, and the top ten carry 20% to 30%. The sample was blood. The receptors here all came from a middle-aged man with Graves' hyperthyroidism that later progressed to Graves' ophthalmopathy.

J is TRBJ2-5 and V is TRBV7-8; D possibly matches TRBD1 or TRBD2 (5 bases each). The CDR3 consists of 15 residues. The germline V and J ends were trimmed by 5 bases and 4 bases, with 17 bases remaining between them. Germline V gives CDR1 SGHVS, CDR2 FQNEAQ. The CDR3 spells CASSLGTTPRETQYF. Written as DNA, the CDR3 is TGTGCCAGCAGCCTAGGGACCACGCCACGAGAGACCCAGTACTTC. Filled out from reference TRBV7-8 and TRBJ2-5, the complete variable domain reads GAGVSQSPRYKVAKRGQDVALRCDPISGHVSLFWYQQALGQGPEFLTYFQNEAQLDKSGLPSDRFFAERPEGSVSTLKIQRTQQEDSAVYLCASSLGTTPRETQYFGPGTRLLVL.

This clonotype was seen only a few times. This sequence joins TRBV12-3 or TRBV12-4 and TRBJ2-7; no definite D call. The CDR3 covers 13 residues. Trimming removed 3 bases at V and 3 bases at J, with 9 bases between. The CDR3 nucleotides are TGTGCCAGCAGTTTTACTGGAATCTACGAGCAGTACTTC. It translates to CASSFTGIYEQYF.

The chain couples TRBV27 to TRBJ1-1; 7 positions match TRBD1. V dropped 6 bases and J dropped 1; count of bases not matched to a gene: 11. This CDR3 has 16 amino acids. CDR1 is MNHEY, CDR2 SMNVEV, per germline (reference sequence). The CDR3 sequence: CASRTIQGLANTEAFF. In DNA form, the CDR3 reads TGTGCCAGCAGAACCATACAGGGGTTGGCGAACACTGAAGCTTTCTTT.

This clonotype was recorded at least ten times. The V and J genes are TRBV12-3 or TRBV12-4 and TRBJ2-2, with D hard to call. V lost 5 bases and J lost 1, with 8 bases in between. The CDR3 totals 14 residues. The CDR3 region is CASSPRLNTGELFF. DNA of the CDR3: TGTGCCAGCAGTCCCCGTCTGAACACCGGGGAGCTGTTTTTT.

This clonotype was found many times. The chain combines TRBV30 with TRBJ1-2; TRBD1 is a possible D gene (6 bases). CDR1 is GTSNPN and CDR2 is SVGIG in the germline V gene (reference sequence). CDR3 size: 14 residues. Trimming took 4 bases from V and 5 from J, leaving 17 bases between them. CDR3 amino acids: CAWTTGIGGYGYTF. Written as DNA, the CDR3 is TGTGCCTGGACCACAGGGATTGGGGGATATGGCTACACCTTC.

V gene TRBV6-2 or TRBV6-3 combines with J gene TRBJ2-7; D not resolved. The CDR3 runs to 12 residues. Germline-derived CDR1 and CDR2 are MNHEY and SVGEGT. V dropped 6 bases and J dropped 2 bases, with 8 bases sitting between them. The CDR3 nucleotides read TGTGCCAGCAGAGAACGGGCCTACGAGCAGTACTTC. Its protein is CASRERAYEQYF.

The chain links TRBV12-5 to TRBJ2-7; possibly TRBD1 for D (5 bases). The length of the CDR3 is 13 residues. V lost 5 bases to trimming and J lost 3 bases, with 11 bases between them. Germline V lookup: CDR1 LGHNT, CDR2 FRNRAP. CDR3 in amino acids: CASGPGQIYEQYF. For the CDR3, the DNA is TGTGCTAGTGGTCCCGGACAAATCTACGAGCAGTACTTC.

J is TRBJ1-1 and V is TRBV12-5, with D possibly matching TRBD1 (6 bases). Trimming stripped 2 bases from V and 7 bases from J, with 14 bases between. Germline loops: CDR1 LGHNT, CDR2 FRNRAP. The CDR3 spans 14 residues. The CDR3: CASGLNRAVDEAFF. DNA for the CDR3: TGTGCTAGTGGTTTGAACAGGGCCGTGGATGAAGCTTTCTTT. Looking up the rest from reference TRBV12-5 and TRBJ1-1 gives the full variable domain: DARVTQTPRHKVTEMGQEVTMRCQPILGHNTVFWYRQTMMQGLELLAYFRNRAPLDDSGMPKDRFSAEMPDATLATLKIQPSEPRDSAVYFCASGLNRAVDEAFFGQGTRLTVV.

This chain links TRBV6-5 with TRBJ1-2; 11 bases are shared with TRBD1. This CDR3 has 17 residues. V was pared by 4 bases and J by 3 bases, with 10 bases of the junction left unmatched. Germline V gene lookup returns CDR1 MNHEY and CDR2 SVGAGI. The CDR3 region is CASSSGTGGVEYYGYTF. CDR3 nucleotide sequence: TGTGCCAGCAGTTCCGGGACAGGGGGTGTTGAGTACTATGGCTACACCTTC.

This clonotype was seen ten or more times. The chain has TRBV13 and TRBJ1-2, with a tentative D call TRBD1 (6 bases). CDR1 and CDR2 from the germline V gene are PRHDT and FYEKMQ (reference sequence). This CDR3 spans 16 amino acids. Deletions cut 4 bases from V and 6 bases from J, with 21 bases between. CDR3 DNA: TGTGCCAGCAGCTGGGGTAATACGCAGGGGTCGGATGGCTACACCTTC. Residues: CASSWGNTQGSDGYTF.

This clonotype was seen ten or more times. The gene calls are TRBV20-1 and TRBJ2-7, with D unclear. Germline CDR1 DFQATT, CDR2 SNEGSKA (reference sequence). The V end lost 5 bases, the J end lost 0 bases, and 11 bases lay between the germline ends. CDR3 size: 13 residues. CDR3 DNA sequence: TGCAGTGCTGGAAACACGAACTCCTACGAGCAGTACTTC. Translated, it gives CSAGNTNSYEQYF.

This clonotype has ten or more counts. The J gene is TRBJ2-2, the V gene TRBV5-5; TRBD2 matches 13 bases. This CDR3 has 16 residues. V lost 2 bases to trimming and J lost 4 bases; unmatched junction nucleotides: 2. Germline V gives CDR1 SGHKS, CDR2 YYEKEE (reference sequence). This CDR3 is CASSFGTSGTTGELFF. The CDR3 region has the DNA TGTGCCAGCAGCTTCGGGACTAGCGGGACCACCGGGGAGCTGTTTTTT.

This clonotype was detected only once. This sequence joins TRBV12-3 or TRBV12-4 and TRBJ1-3; 9 bases match TRBD1. J gave up 5 bases and V 3 bases, and 5 bases lay outside the gene matches. CDR3 length equals 15 residues. DNA of the CDR3: TGTGCCAGCAGTTTTAACAGGGGGCTCAGAAACACCATATATTTT. It yields the protein CASSFNRGLRNTIYF.

This clonotype was picked up many times. This chain connects TRBV19 to TRBJ1-1; D is unresolved. Trimming removed 7 bases at V and 9 bases at J, with 21 bases between. This CDR3 has 14 amino acids. Germline lookup yields CDR1 LNHDA and CDR2 SQIVND (reference sequence). CDR3: CASTPGRFGLKAFF. CDR3 nucleotide sequence: TGTGCCAGTACCCCCGGTCGATTTGGATTGAAAGCTTTCTTT.

This CDR3 reads CASSLESNRGDGQYF. The CDR3 DNA sequence: TGTGCCAGCAGTTTAGAGTCCAACCGAGGCGACGGGCAGTACTTC. The chain joins TRBV28 to TRBJ2-7; D is ambiguous. Between the trimmed V and J ends, which lost 2 bases and 9 bases, there was a span of 20 bases. This CDR3 has 15 residues. Germline lookup yields CDR1 MDHEN and CDR2 SYDVKM. Variable domain in full (rest from reference TRBV28 and TRBJ2-7): DVKVTQSSRYLVKRTGEKVFLECVQDMDHENMFWYRQDPGLGLRLIYFSYDVKMKEKGDIPEGYSVSREKKERFSLILESASTNQTSMYLCASSLESNRGDGQYFGPGTRLTVT.

This clonotype was recorded many times. J is TRBJ1-2 and V is TRBV2; D might be TRBD1 (6 bases). The CDR3 runs 10 residues. Germline-derived CDR1 and CDR2 are SNHLY and FYNNEI. Between the trimmed V and J ends, which lost 10 bases and 5 bases, there was a span of 8 bases. The CDR3 DNA reads TGTGCCACGAGGGGGTATGGCTACACCTTC. Translating it yields CATRGYGYTF.

This clonotype was recorded at least ten times. The V gene is TRBV20-1, the J gene TRBJ1-1; D possibly corresponds to TRBD1 (5 bases). Trimming shortened V by 2 bases and J by 5 bases, and 15 bases separated the two germline ends. The CDR3 runs 14 residues. The germline gives CDR1 DFQATT, CDR2 SNEGSKA (reference sequence). This CDR3 is CSARSGGGKTEAFF. In DNA form, the CDR3 reads TGCAGTGCTAGAAGTGGGGGGGGTAAAACTGAAGCTTTCTTT.

In its sample, this clonotype was seen many times. V is TRBV2 and J is TRBJ2-2, with a tentative D call TRBD2 (5 bases). V was trimmed by 8 bases and J by 5 bases, leaving 15 bases between them. This CDR3 contains 14 residues. Germline V gene data show CDR1 as SNHLY and CDR2 as FYNNEI. CDR3 loop: CASGEFPFTGELFF. CDR3 nucleotide sequence: TGTGCCAGCGGGGAGTTTCCTTTTACCGGGGAGCTGTTTTTT.

This clonotype was seen a few times. The CDR3 nucleotides read TGTGCCAGCTCACCCCCGGGACAGGGAACAATAGGGGATCAGCCCCAGCATTTT. Protein product: CASSPPGQGTIGDQPQHF. The genes are TRBV18 and TRBJ1-5; 9 bases are a match to TRBD1. Trimming removed 3 bases from V and 5 bases from J; junction bases left unmatched: 14. This CDR3 region has 18 residues. The germline gives CDR1 KGHSH, CDR2 LQKENI.

This clonotype appeared many times. The J gene is TRBJ1-3, the V gene TRBV11-2; the D is unclear. The V gene's germline CDR1 is SGHAT and CDR2 FQNNGV. This CDR3 contains 14 residues. Trimming shortened V by 0 bases and J by 8 bases, and 11 bases separated the two germline ends. CDR3 region: CASSLDLTRDTIYF. The DNA of the CDR3 is TGTGCCAGCAGCTTAGATTTGACGCGGGACACCATATATTTT.

This clonotype was observed many times. This chain connects TRBV7-2 to TRBJ2-7, with TRBD2 as a possible D gene (7 bases). Per germline, CDR1 SGHTA and CDR2 FQGNSA. This CDR3 region has 14 residues. V lost 6 bases and J 3 bases, leaving 15 bases between the germline ends. CDR3 bases: TGTGCCAGCAGACCTGGACTAGGGGGCTACGAGCAGTACTTC. It is translated as CASRPGLGGYEQYF.

By proportion, this clonotype is medium-sized (0.01 to 0.1%). This rearrangement joins TRBV6-1 to TRBJ2-7; TRBD1 agrees at 9 bases. Trimming took 2 bases from V and 6 from J; bases not matched to a gene: 2. This CDR3 has 13 amino acids. Germline V CDR1 and CDR2: MNHNS, SASEGT. This CDR3 reads CASSEWTGAEQYF. The CDR3 DNA is TGTGCCAGCAGTGAATGGACAGGGGCCGAGCAGTACTTC.

The chain links TRBV12-3 or TRBV12-4 to TRBJ2-7; the D is unclear. The length of the CDR3 is 14 residues. V was shortened by 3 bases and J by 6 bases, with 15 bases between the two germline ends. In DNA, the CDR3 is TGTGCCAGCAGTTTGAGTCAGGAGCTCGTCGAGCAGTACTTC. The encoded protein is CASSLSQELVEQYF.

The chain joins TRBV6-5 to TRBJ2-5; TRBD2 might be the D (7 bases). The CDR3 is 15 residues long. Between the trimmed V and J ends, which lost 0 bases and 1 base, there was a span of 9 bases. The germline V gene has CDR1 MNHEY and CDR2 SVGAGI. The CDR3 DNA reads TGTGCCAGCAGTTACTCTAGGGGGGGCCAAGAGACCCAGTACTTC. Its protein is CASSYSRGGQETQYF.